This T cell receptor (beta chain) comes out of a study of blood T cell repertoires in COVID-19. Study background: Nucleic acid was either cDNA or gDNA, and it came from T cells, B-cell-depleted T cells, or PBMCs.

TCRdb's copy holds only in-frame clones and misses some; the assay was immunoSEQ multiplex PCR. The sample holds fewer than 250,000 clones, around nine tenths seen once. Across 20 to 25 US areas, participants ranged in age from about 18 to 100 years. The CDR3 is 14 residues long. The V gene end was trimmed by 10 bases and the J gene end by 4 bases; junction bases not matched to a gene: 11. Germline loops: CDR1 MNHEY, CDR2 SVGAGI. The source material was PBMCs or T cells enriched from blood (not recorded which). The clonotype was recovered from a woman aged 25 to 39 who had been exposed to COVID-19. The rearrangement uses TRBV6-5 and TRBJ2-7; 9 nucleotides align to TRBD1. The CDR3: CATSWDRVRYEQYF. The CDR3 DNA follows: TGTGCCACCTCGTGGGACAGGGTGCGATACGAGCAGTACTTC.